Detailed here is one T cell receptor beta chain. Its antigen is as yet unknown. The sample belongs to a study of CXCR3-negative and CXCR3-positive naive CD8 T cells. The libraries of TRB cDNA were prepared using 5' RACE with UMI labels. One entry per CDR3 protein, without DNA, is what TCRdb gives after re-calling the 5' RACE reads. Here the sample table reports some 140,000 distinct CDR3 sequences. Per germline, CDR1 MDHEN and CDR2 SYDVKM. CDR3 length: 14 residues. General study results and limits: Memory CD8+ cells showed much lower diversity, while both naive subsets were comparably high. TRB CDR3s were more hydrophobic in CXCR3-positive than in CXCR3-negative naive cells. TRBV-TRBJ usage was alike in naive CXCR3-negative and CXCR3-positive cells but differed in memory cells.

The sequencing sample was made of naive CXCR3+ CD8+ T cells from blood. Subset noted: CD45RO-CCR7+CD27+CD95- naive CD8+ T cells expressing CXCR3 (TNR3+). The clonotype comes from a human donor in good health. Some clones in this sample may be carry-over from other donors' samples. V usage is TRBV28 and J usage is TRBJ2-5; TCRdb selects TRBD1, and the lack of DNA leaves this call unchecked. CDR3 sequence reads: CASDATGTAETQYF.